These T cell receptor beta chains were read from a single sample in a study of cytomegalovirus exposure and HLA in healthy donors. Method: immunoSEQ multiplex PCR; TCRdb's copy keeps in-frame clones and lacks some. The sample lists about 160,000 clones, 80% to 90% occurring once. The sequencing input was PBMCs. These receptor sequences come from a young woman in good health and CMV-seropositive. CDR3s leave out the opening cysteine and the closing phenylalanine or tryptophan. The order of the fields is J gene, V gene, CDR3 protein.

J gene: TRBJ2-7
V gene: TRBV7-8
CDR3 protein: ASSLSGQGTSGEY

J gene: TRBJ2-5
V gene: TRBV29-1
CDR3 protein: SAAYSEETQY

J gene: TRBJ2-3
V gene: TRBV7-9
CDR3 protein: ASSQTSYGTDTQY

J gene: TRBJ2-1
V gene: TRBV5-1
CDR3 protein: ASSLGVLGGPWHEQF

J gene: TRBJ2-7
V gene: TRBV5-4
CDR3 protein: ASSLELALFGEQY

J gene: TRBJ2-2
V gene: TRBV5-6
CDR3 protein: ASSLLALANTGELF

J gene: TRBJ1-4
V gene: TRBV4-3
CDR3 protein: ASSQDPRQDLNEKLF

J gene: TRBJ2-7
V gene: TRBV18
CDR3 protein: ASSPLTGQGTSYEQY

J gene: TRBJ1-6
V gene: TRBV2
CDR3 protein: ASRLGIQRVYSPLH

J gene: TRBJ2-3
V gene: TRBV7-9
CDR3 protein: ASSLESGGGLIADTQY

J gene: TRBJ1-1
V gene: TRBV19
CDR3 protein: ASSIRGENTEAF

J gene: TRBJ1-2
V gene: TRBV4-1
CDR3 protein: ASSQMLDRVDGYT

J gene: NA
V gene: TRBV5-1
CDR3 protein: ASRPLDSSTDTQH

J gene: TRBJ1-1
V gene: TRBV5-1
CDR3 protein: ASSLVGGTNTEAF

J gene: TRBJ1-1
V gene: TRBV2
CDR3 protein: ASSRDGQGARTEAF

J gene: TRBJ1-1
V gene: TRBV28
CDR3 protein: ASSLGEVMDEAF

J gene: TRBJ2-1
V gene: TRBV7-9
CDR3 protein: ASSEGADEQF

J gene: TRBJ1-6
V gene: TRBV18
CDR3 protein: ASSLQGHGDSPLH